This T cell receptor beta chain was identified in a study of blood T cells in healthy people across ages. Points from the study as a whole: Age brought a roughly linear fall in TCR beta diversity measured per million T cells. The study found more naive CD4+ cells and higher diversity in long-lived than aged donors.

Note on this clonotype: Its matching antigen is unknown.

For the second PCR, which ran for 7 to 11 cycles, a sample-barcoded 5' primer and a J-beta primer mix were used. Each of the samples gave a minimum of 3 million paired-end reads that contained CDR3. One entry per CDR3 protein, called by TCRdb with MiXCR from the 5' RACE reads. The table records 1.5 million to 2 million distinct CDR3 sequences, about 50% of them present only once. Germline loops: CDR1 DFQATT, CDR2 SNEGSKA (reference sequence). V gave up 6 bases and J gave up 6 bases; unmatched junction bases: 4. The CDR3 is made up of 12 amino acids. Sequencing was carried out using blood. This rearrangement joins TRBV20-1 to TRBJ2-1; 8 positions match TRBD1. The receptor was derived from a woman aged 40 to 55 in good health. As DNA, the CDR3 is TGCAGTGCCCCGACAGGGGTCAATGAGCAGTTCTTC. Its protein is CSAPTGVNEQFF.